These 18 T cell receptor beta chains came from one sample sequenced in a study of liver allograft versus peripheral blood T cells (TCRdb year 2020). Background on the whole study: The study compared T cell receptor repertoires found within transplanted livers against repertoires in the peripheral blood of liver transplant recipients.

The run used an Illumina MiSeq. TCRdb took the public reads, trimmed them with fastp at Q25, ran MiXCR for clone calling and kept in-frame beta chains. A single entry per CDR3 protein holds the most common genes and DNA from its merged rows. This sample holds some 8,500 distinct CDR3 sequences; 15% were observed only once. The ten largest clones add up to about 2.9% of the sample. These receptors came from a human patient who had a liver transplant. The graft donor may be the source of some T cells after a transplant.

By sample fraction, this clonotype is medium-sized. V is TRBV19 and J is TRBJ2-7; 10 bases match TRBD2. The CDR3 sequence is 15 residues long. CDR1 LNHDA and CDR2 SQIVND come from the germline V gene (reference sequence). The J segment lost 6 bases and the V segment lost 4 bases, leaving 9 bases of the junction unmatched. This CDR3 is CASSTLAGGRAEQYF. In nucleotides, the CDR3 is TGTGCCAGTAGTACTTTAGCGGGAGGCAGGGCCGAGCAGTACTTC.

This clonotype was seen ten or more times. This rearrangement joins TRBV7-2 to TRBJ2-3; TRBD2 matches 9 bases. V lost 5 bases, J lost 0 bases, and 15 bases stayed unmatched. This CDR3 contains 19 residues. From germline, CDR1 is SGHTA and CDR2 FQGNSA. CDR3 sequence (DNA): TGTGCCAGCAGCCAGGAGCCCGGCCTAGCGGGAACAAGCACAGATACGCAGTATTTT. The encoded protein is CASSQEPGLAGTSTDTQYF. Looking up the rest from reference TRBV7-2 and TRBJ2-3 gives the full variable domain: GAGVSQSPSNKVTEKGKDVELRCDPISGHTALYWYRQSLGQGLEFLIYFQGNSAPDKSGLPSDRFSAERTGGSVSTLTIQRTQQEDSAVYLCASSQEPGLAGTSTDTQYFGPGTRLTVL.

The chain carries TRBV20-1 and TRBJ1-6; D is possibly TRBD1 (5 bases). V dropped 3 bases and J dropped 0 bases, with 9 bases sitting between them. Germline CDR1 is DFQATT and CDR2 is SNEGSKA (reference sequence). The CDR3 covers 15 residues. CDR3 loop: CSARGGSSYNSPLHF. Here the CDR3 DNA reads TGCAGTGCTAGGGGGGGGAGCTCCTATAATTCACCCCTCCACTTT.

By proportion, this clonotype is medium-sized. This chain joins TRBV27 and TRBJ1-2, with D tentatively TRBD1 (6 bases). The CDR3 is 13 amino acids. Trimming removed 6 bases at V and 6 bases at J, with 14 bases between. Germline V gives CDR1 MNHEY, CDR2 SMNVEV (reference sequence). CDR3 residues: CASRDRPGNGYTF. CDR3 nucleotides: TGTGCCAGCAGAGACAGGCCGGGGAATGGCTACACCTTC.

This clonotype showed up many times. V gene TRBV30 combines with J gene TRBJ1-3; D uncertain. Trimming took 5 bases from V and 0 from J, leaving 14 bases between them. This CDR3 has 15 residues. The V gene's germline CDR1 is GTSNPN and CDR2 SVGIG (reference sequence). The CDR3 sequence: CAWSSKQSSGNTIYF. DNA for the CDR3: TGTGCCTGGTCGTCGAAACAGTCCTCTGGAAACACCATATATTTT.

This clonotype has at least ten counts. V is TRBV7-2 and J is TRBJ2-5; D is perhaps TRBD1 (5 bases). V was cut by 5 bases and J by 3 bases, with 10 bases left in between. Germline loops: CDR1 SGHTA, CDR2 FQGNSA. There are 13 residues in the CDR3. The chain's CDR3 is CASSRQSKETQYF. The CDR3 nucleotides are TGTGCCAGCAGCAGACAGTCGAAAGAGACCCAGTACTTC.

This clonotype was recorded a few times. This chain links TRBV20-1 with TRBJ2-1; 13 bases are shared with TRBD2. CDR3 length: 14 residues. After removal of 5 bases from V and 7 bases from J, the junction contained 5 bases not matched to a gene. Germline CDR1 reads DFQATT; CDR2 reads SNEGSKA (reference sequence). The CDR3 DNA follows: TGCAGTGCTGTGGGACTAGCGGGAATTAATGAGCAGTTCTTC. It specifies CSAVGLAGINEQFF.

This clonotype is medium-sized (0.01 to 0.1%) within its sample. The CDR3 DNA sequence: TGCAGTGCTTTGAAAGAGGCACATCAGCCCCAGCATTTT. Translation: CSALKEAHQPQHF. This chain uses TRBV20-1 with TRBJ1-5; D not resolved. V lost 5 bases, J lost 5 bases, and 13 bases lay in between. Germline CDR1 DFQATT, CDR2 SNEGSKA (reference sequence). CDR3 length: 13 residues.

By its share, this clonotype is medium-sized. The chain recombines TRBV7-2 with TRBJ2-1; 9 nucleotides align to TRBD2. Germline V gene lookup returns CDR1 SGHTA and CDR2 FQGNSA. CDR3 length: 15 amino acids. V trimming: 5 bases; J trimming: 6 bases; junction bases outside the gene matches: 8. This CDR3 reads CASSQGRGGPNEQFF. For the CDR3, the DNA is TGTGCCAGCAGCCAAGGGCGGGGGGGCCCCAATGAGCAGTTCTTC.

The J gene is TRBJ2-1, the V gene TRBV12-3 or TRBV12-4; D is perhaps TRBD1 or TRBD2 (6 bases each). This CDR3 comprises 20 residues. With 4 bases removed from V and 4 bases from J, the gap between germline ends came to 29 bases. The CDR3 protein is CASSSVGGSALGGGYNEQFF. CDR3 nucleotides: TGTGCCAGCAGTTCCGTAGGGGGGAGCGCCCTCGGAGGGGGTTACAATGAGCAGTTCTTC.

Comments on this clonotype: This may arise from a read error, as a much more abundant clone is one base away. In DNA, the CDR3 is TGTGCCAGCAGTTCCGGATCCACGGGGGGATACTATGGCTACACCTTC. It codes for CASSSGSTGGYYGYTF. The chain employs TRBV28 and TRBJ1-2; D may be TRBD1 (5 bases). V was shortened by 4 bases and J by 3 bases, with 18 bases between the two germline ends. Germline V CDR1 and CDR2: MDHEN, SYDVKM. The CDR3 has 16 residues.

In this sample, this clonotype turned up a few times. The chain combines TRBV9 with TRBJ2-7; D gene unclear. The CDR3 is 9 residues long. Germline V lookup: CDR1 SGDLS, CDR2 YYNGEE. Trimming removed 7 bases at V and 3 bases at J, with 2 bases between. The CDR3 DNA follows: TGTGCCAGCCACTACGAGCAGTACTTC. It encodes CASHYEQYF. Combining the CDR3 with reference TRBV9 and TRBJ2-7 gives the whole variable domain DSGVTQTPKHLITATGQRVTLRCSPRSGDLSVYWYQQSLDQGLQFLIQYYNGEERAKGNILERFSAQQFPDLHSELNLSSLELGDSALYFCASHYEQYFGPGTRLTVT.

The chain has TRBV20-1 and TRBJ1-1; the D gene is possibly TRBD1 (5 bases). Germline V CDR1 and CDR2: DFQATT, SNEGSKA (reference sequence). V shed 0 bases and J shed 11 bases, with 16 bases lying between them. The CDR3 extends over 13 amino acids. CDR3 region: CSARDPRGGGAFF. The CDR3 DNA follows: TGCAGTGCTAGAGATCCCCGTGGGGGGGGGGCTTTCTTT.

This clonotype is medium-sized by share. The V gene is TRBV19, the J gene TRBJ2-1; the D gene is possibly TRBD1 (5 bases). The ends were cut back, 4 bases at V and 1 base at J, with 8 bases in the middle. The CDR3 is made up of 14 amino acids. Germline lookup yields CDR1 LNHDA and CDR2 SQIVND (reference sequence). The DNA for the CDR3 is TGTGCCAGTAGTAGAACAGGATCCTACAATGAGCAGTTCTTC. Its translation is CASSRTGSYNEQFF.

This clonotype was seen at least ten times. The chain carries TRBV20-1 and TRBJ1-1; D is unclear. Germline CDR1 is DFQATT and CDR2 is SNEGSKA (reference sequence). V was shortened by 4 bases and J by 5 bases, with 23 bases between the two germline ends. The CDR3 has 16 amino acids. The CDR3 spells CSATSTVTPSGTEAFF. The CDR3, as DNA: TGCAGTGCTACTTCTACCGTGACACCTTCGGGGACTGAAGCTTTCTTT.

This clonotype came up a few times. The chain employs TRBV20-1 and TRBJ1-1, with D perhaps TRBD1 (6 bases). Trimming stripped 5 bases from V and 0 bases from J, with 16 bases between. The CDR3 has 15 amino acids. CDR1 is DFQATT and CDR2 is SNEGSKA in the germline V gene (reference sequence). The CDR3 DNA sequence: TGCAGTGCTCCCAATGCCGGGGGCATGAACACTGAAGCTTTCTTT. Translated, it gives CSAPNAGGMNTEAFF.

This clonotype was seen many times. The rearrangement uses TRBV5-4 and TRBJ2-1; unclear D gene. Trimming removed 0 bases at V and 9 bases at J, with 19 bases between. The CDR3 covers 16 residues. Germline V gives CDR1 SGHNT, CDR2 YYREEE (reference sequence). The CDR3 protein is CASSLVASSAPLEQFF. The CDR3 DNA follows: TGTGCCAGCAGCTTGGTGGCTTCCTCGGCCCCGCTTGAGCAGTTCTTC.

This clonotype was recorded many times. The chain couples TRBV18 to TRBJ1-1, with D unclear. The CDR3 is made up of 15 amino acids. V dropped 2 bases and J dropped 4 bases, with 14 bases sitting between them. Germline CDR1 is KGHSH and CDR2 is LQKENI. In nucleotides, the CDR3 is TGTGCCAGCTCACCAGAAGGGCGGTTGGCCACTGAAGCTTTCTTT. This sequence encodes CASSPEGRLATEAFF. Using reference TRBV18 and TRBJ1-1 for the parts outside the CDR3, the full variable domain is NAGVMQNPRHLVRRRGQEARLRCSPMKGHSHVYWYRQLPEEGLKFMVYLQKENIIDESGMPKERFSAEFPKEGPSILRIQQVVRGDSAAYFCASSPEGRLATEAFFGQGTRLTVV.